Detailed here is one T cell receptor (beta chain). The CDR3 covers 15 residues. Germline loops: CDR1 SEHNR, CDR2 FQNEAQ (reference sequence). Unmatched junction bases numbered 7, after V lost 5 bases and J lost 10 bases. The entry originates in a study of T cell changes during pregnancy in multiple sclerosis. Profiling relied on immunoSEQ multiplex PCR, and the TCRdb table lists in-frame clones only, not all of them. The profile covers some 18,000 clones, with around 87% appearing a single time and about 13% taken by the ten largest. Sequenced here: CD8+ T cells from peripheral blood mononuclear cells, sampled in the third trimester of pregnancy. The clonotype comes from a female donor in good health, enrolled as a control in a pregnancy study. This chain connects TRBV7-9 to TRBJ2-1; 14 bases match TRBD2. The CDR3 bases are TGTGCCAGCAGCGGGACTAGCGGGGGATATGGAGAGCAGTTCTTC. This sequence encodes CASSGTSGGYGEQFF.